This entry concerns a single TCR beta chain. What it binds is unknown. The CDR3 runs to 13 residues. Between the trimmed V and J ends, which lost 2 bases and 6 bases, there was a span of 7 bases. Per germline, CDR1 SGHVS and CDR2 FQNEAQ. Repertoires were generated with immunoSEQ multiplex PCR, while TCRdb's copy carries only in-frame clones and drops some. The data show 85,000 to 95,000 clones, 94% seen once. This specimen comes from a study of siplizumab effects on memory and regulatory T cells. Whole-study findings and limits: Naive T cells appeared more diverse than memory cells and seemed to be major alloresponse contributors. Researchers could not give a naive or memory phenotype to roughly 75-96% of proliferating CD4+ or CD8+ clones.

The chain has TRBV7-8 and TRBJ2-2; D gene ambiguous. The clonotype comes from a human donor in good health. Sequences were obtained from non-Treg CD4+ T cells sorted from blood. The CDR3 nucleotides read TGTGCCAGCAGCTTACGGCATTCCGGGGAGCTGTTTTTT. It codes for CASSLRHSGELFF. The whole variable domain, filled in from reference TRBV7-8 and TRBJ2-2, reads GAGVSQSPRYKVAKRGQDVALRCDPISGHVSLFWYQQALGQGPEFLTYFQNEAQLDKSGLPSDRFFAERPEGSVSTLKIQRTQQEDSAVYLCASSLRHSGELFFGEGSRLTVL.